This entry concerns a single T cell receptor beta chain. What it binds is not known. A single record per CDR3 protein comes from TCRdb applying MiXCR to the 5' RACE reads. The data contain more than 1.5 million distinct CDR3 sequences, about 30% of them seen just once; the ten biggest clones take up roughly 0.3%. The sample originates from a study of identical twins. Study conclusions and caveats: Cross-sectional statistical analysis was relied on for the conclusions, without the same donors being followed. Whereas memory repertoires showed no such difference, abundant cord blood beta clonotypes carried fewer insertions.

V lost 7 bases and J lost 0, with 13 bases in between. CDR1 is MNHEY, CDR2 SMNVEV, per germline (reference sequence). The CDR3 has 15 residues. The rearrangement links TRBV27 to TRBJ2-1; no reliable D call. The receptor's source is a newborn girl in good health. The source material was cord blood. CDR3 bases: TGTGCCAGCACCCCGACAAGGAGCTCCTACAATGAGCAGTTCTTC. Protein sequence: CASTPTRSSYNEQFF.